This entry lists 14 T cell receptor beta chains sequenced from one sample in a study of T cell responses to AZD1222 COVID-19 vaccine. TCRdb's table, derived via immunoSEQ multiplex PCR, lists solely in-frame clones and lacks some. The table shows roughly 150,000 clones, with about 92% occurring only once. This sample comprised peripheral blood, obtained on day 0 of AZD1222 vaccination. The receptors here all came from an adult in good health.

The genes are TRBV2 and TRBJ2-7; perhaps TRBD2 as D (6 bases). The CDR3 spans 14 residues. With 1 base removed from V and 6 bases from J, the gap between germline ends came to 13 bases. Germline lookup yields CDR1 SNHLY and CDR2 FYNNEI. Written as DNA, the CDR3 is TGTGCCAGCAGTGAAGGCGGGACCGTCTCCGAGCAGTACTTC. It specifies CASSEGGTVSEQYF. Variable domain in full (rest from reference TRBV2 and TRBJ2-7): EPEVTQTPSHQVTQMGQEVILRCVPISNHLYFYWYRQILGQKVEFLVSFYNNEISEKSEIFDDQFSVERPDGSNFTLKIRSTKLEDSAMYFCASSEGGTVSEQYFGPGTRLTVT.

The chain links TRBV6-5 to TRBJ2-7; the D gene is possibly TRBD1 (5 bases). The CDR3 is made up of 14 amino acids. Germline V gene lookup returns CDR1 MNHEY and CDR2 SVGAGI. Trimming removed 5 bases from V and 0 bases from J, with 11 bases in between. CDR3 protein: CASSIGHRSYEQYF. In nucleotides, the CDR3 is TGTGCCAGCAGTATTGGACACCGCTCCTACGAGCAGTACTTC.

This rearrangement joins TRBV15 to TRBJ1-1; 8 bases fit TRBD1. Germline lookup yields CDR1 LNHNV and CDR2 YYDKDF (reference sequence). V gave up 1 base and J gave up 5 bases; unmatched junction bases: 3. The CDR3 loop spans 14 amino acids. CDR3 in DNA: TGTGCCACCAGCAGAGGACAGGGGTGGACTGAAGCTTTCTTT. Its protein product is CATSRGQGWTEAFF.

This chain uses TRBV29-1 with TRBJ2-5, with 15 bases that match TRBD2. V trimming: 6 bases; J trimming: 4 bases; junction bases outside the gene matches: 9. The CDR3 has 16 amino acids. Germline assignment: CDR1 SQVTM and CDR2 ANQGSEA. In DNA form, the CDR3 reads TGCAGCGTCGCCGGACTAGCGGGGGGGCCCCGAGAGACCCAGTACTTC. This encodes CSVAGLAGGPRETQYF.

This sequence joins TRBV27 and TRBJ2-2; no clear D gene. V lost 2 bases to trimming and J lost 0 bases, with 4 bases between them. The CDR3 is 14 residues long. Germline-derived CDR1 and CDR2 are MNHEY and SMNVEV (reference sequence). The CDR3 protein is CASSLRPNTGELFF. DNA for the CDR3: TGTGCCAGCAGTTTAAGACCGAACACCGGGGAGCTGTTTTTT.

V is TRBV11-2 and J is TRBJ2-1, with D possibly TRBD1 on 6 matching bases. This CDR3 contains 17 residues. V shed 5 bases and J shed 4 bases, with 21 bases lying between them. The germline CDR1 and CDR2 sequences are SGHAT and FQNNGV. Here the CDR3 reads CASSLTGSWGLYNEQFF. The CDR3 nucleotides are TGTGCCAGCAGCCTTACAGGGTCATGGGGGCTTTACAATGAGCAGTTCTTC. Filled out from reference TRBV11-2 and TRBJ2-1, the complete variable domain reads EAGVAQSPRYKIIEKRQSVAFWCNPISGHATLYWYQQILGQGPKLLIQFQNNGVVDDSQLPKDRFSAERLKGVDSTLKIQPAKLEDSAVYLCASSLTGSWGLYNEQFFGPGTRLTVL.

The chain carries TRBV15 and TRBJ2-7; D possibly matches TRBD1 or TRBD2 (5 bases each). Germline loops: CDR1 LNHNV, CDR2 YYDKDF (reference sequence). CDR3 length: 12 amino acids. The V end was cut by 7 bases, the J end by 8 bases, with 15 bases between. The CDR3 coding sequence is TGTGCCACCAACACAAGGGACGGCAAGCAGTACTTC. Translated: CATNTRDGKQYF.

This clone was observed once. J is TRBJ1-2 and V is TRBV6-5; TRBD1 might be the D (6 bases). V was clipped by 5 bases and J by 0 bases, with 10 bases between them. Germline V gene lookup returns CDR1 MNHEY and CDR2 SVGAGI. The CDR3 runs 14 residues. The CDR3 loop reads CASSLRGANYGYTF. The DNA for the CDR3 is TGTGCCAGCAGTCTCAGGGGCGCTAACTATGGCTACACCTTC.

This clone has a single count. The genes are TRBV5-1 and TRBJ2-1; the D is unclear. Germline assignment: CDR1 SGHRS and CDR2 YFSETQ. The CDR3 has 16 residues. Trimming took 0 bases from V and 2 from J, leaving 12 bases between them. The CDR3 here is CASSLGSAPTYNEQFF. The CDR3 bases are TGCGCCAGCAGCTTGGGGTCGGCCCCAACCTACAATGAGCAGTTCTTC.

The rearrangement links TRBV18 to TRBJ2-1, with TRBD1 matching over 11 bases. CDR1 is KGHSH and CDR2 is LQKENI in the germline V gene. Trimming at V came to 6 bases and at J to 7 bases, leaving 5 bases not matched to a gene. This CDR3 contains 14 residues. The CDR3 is CASSPGQGDNEQFF. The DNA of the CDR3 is TGTGCCAGCTCTCCGGGACAGGGGGATAATGAGCAGTTCTTC.

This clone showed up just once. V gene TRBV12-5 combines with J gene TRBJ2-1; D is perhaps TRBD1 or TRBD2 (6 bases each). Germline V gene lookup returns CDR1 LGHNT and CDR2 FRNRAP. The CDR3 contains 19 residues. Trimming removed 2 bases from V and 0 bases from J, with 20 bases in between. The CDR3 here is CASGLLTRGVRSSYNEQFF. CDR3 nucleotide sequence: TGTGCTAGTGGTTTGCTCACGAGGGGGGTCCGTAGCTCCTACAATGAGCAGTTCTTC.

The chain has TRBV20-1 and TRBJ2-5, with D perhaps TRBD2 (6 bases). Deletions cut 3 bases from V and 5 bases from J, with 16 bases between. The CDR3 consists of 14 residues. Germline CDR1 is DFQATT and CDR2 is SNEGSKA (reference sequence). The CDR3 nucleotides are TGCAGTGCTAGTCGACAGTCTGGGGGGGAGACCCAGTACTTC. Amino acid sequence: CSASRQSGGETQYF.

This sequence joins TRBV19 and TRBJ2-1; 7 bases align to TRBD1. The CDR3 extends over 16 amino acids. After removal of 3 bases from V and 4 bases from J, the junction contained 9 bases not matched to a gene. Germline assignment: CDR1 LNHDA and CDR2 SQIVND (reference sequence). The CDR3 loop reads CASSISTGRIYNEQFF. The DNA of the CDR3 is TGTGCCAGTAGTATCTCGACAGGGAGAATTTACAATGAGCAGTTCTTC.

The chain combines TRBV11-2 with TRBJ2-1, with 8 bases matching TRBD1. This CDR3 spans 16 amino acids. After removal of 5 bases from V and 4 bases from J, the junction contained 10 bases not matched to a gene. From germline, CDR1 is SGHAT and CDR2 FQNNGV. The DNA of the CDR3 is TGTGCCAGCAGCACACACAGGGGGGTCAGTTACAATGAGCAGTTCTTC. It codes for CASSTHRGVSYNEQFF.